The entry below describes one TCR beta chain. The target of this receptor is not known. No base quality values were provided; no much bigger clone lies one nucleotide off. The entry originates in a study of cytomegalovirus exposure and HLA in healthy donors (dated by TCRdb to 2016 to 2017). Background for the entire study: An earlier analysis of more than 550 of the donors reported roughly 300 Gb of sequence data and roughly 120 million unique TCR beta sequences obtained from around 170 million T cells. An early release that covered about 600 HLA-typed donors contained approximately 300 gigabases of sequencing data and tens of millions of unique TCR sequences. Of the approximately 400 genotyped donors, 81% were placed in the genetic ancestry cluster associated with self-reported Caucasian donors. The study aimed to test whether cataloging public T cell receptors could reveal signatures of past pathogen exposure. The study used immunosequencing to profile the T cell repertoires of approximately 630 subjects and linked those repertoires to cytomegalovirus serostatus. Besides the first cohort of approximately 670 subjects, a separate validation cohort made up of some 110 different subjects was used. The study combined high-throughput TCR immunosequencing, statistical association of individual TCRs with disease status, and machine learning to predict cytomegalovirus infection status. A later analysis re-analyzed previously published TCR beta repertoires from approximately 700 donors and added high-resolution HLA genotyping to study TCR occurrence patterns. Rather than drawing on any new phenotypic data, the later analysis identified candidate immune exposures from TCR beta sequences and the way those sequences occurred across donors. To decide whether each TCR beta V gene segment behaved as functional or pseudogenic, an earlier analysis of some 570 of the donors relied on high-throughput TCR beta sequencing. Alongside the repertoire data, information on donor age, sex, ethnicity and CMV serostatus was compiled. Genome-wide SNP genotypes for about 55% of the roughly 670 donors were used in a later genetic analysis, which treated that subset as a discovery cohort. All discovery cohort repertoires had been generated on a single sequencing platform. Both class I and class II loci were covered by HLA typing, at four-digit resolution. The number of typed donors differed by locus: about 629-630 for A, B, C, DRB1 and DQB1; roughly 510 for DQA1; approximately 600 for DPA1; and 450 to 480 for DPB1. Because of strong linkage in the cohort, roughly five DR-DQ haplotypes were treated as single units for association and clustering. Among roughly 400 genotyped donors of the cohort, an average of approximately 200,000 unique TCR beta nucleotide sequences was sequenced per donor, of which about 19% were non-productive.

The library was prepared using the immunoSEQ multiplex PCR assay. A mixture of 60 forward primers for TCR Vbeta segments and 13 reverse primers for TCR Jbeta segments was used in the multiplex PCR. The CDR3 region of rearranged TCR beta genes was amplified from genomic DNA with a multiplex PCR assay. On the Illumina HiSeq System, the amplified TCR beta libraries were sequenced as 87-base-pair reads. Regarding the original processing steps: A later analysis tallied roughly 80 million unique TCR beta chains across the 640 or so repertoires, and about 12 million of those chains were shared by two or more donors. Raw reads were error-corrected and collapsed into unique sequences with a nearest-neighbor algorithm that merged closely related sequences to remove PCR and sequencing errors. To assign V, D and J gene segments, CDR3 sequences were aligned to IMGT reference sequences. For a sequence to be retained, a match of at least six nucleotides was required to both a V gene segment and a J gene segment. A rearrangement counted as productive if the CDR3 had no stop codons and remained in frame with V and J, and every other rearrangement counted as non-productive. Following IMGT convention, CDR3 was defined as the stretch from the second conserved V-encoded cysteine to the conserved J-encoded phenylalanine. In an earlier analysis of approximately 500 of the donors, sequences lacking an unambiguous match to a single V gene segment were excluded. In an earlier analysis of 587 of the donors, V segments were called functional above 56.7% productive rearrangements and were called segregating when the between-donor standard deviation exceeded 5%. A statistical classification framework was built for diagnosing cytomegalovirus status from the catalog of TCR beta chain sequences. In a later analysis, TCR nucleotide sequences were compared against IMGT/GENE-DB human TR gene sequences so that V and J genes could be assigned. Using the TCRdist pipeline, a later analysis assigned CDR3 sequences along with most-parsimonious VDJ recombination scenarios. A later analysis defined each TCR beta chain by its CDR3 amino acid sequence plus V-gene family, and excluded reads lacking a unique V-gene family. To address suspected cross-contamination and a sequencing artifact, a later analysis removed 550 to 750 highly shared, low-generation-probability nucleotide sequences. A later analysis calculated a clonal expansion index for each public chain from normalized within-repertoire ranks of inferred template counts. Generation probabilities in a later analysis came from a VDJ recombination model fitted to out-of-frame rearrangements, and those results were checked against IGoR. A later analysis scored TCR-TCR, TCR-HLA and TCR-CMV co-occurrence with hypergeometric tests, applying a repertoire-size bias correction to TCR pairs. False discovery rates were estimated in a later analysis by permuting HLA or CMV assignments 20 times. A later analysis grouped co-occurring TCRs with DBSCAN, adding TCRdist sequence similarity when clustering within HLA-allele-positive subsets. Repertoires with fewer than 30,000 or more than 120,000 public chains were left out of co-occurrence clustering, as were about 5 repertoires with anomalous nucleotide sharing. TCRdb provides this immuneACCESS table in a form limited to in-frame rearrangements. Some clones are lacking; in checked studies, under half of them reflect an unresolved V gene, and why the rest are absent is not known. D and trimming were read from the DNA, whereas the V and J calls and clone size are those reported in that table. In this sample the table shows 150,000 to 200,000 clones, 65% to 80% of which occur a single time. Of the sample, roughly 2.6% is held by the ten largest clones.

The cohort was made up of approximately 670 healthy bone marrow donors. All cohort members were sampled while nominally healthy, although unrecorded immune exposures were likely present. The donor tested CMV seropositive, placing the donor among the 250 to 300 seropositive members of the cohort. A peripheral blood sample was provided by each donor, and peripheral blood mononuclear cells were used for TCR beta sequencing. Genomic DNA was extracted from the blood cell samples with the Qiagen DNeasy Blood Extraction Kit. What the study reported, not specific to this receptor: In both the original and validation cohorts, the classifier was reported to diagnose cytomegalovirus status with high specificity and sensitivity. A later analysis found that TCR association rates varied across HLA loci, with DRB1 alleles showing the most associated TCRs and HLA-C alleles the fewest. Specific HLA alleles were associated with some 15,000 TCR beta sequences at a false discovery rate of 0.05 in a later analysis. In the study, about 150 TCR beta chains were listed as associated with cytomegalovirus. The sequencing pipeline was judged likely to have produced a cluster of highly shared sequence variants as a technical artifact. According to a later analysis, parvovirus B19, influenza, CMV and Epstein-Barr virus appeared linked to several top co-occurrence clusters. Three of the identified cytomegalovirus-associated TCR beta chains were confirmed in vitro to be specific for cytomegalovirus antigens. A later analysis found that HLA-associated TCR beta chains were more clonally expanded and had lower generation probabilities than equally common non-associated chains. In an earlier analysis of several hundred of the donors, most TCR beta V segments were observed in productive rearrangements about 87% or about 30% of the time, broadly matching IMGT annotations. Because counts were too low, about 15 rarely observed V segments, including chromosome 9 orphons, were left out of the earlier analysis of approximately 500 of the donors. Linkage disequilibrium might explain the correlated functional status among segregating V segments, but an unknown experimental factor could not be ruled out. Compared with the approximately 670-donor mean, donors in an Asian-associated ancestry cluster had fewer N-insertions in productive TCRs, according to a later genetic analysis. The authors suggested that the approach could potentially be extended to other disease states and immunological phenotypes. Because HLA typing was unavailable for some donors at each locus, only the typed subset was used in association tests. Only TCR beta chains were sequenced in this cohort, and the absence of alpha or paired-chain data limited detectable features. Presence/absence analyses assumed roughly uniform sequencing depth across donors, an assumption that may not hold. Across donors, most TCR sequences were observed very rarely, whereas some public TCRs were present in many individuals. A further reported finding was that TCR beta sequences accurately predicted the HLA-A and HLA-B alleles for most subjects in the first cohort. When HLA alleles, especially DR and DQ, strongly co-occurred, TCR associations were difficult to assign to individual alleles. V-gene and J-gene trimming of TCR beta chains was associated with a missense DCLRE1C variant in a later genetic analysis, and the association was replicated in an independent cohort. Immune exposure information for the cohort was limited to CMV serostatus. Some IMGT-functional V segments, including TRBV6-2 and TRBV6-3, could not be told apart with the 87-base-pair reads, so those segments were excluded. Most CMV-associated TCR beta chains appeared to be HLA-restricted in a later analysis, and the HLA associations seemed to be driven largely by CMV exposure.

The CDR3 measures 17 amino acids from cysteine to phenylalanine. Just CDR3 DNA is preserved here, 51 bases in frame from base 1. V sheds 3 bases and J sheds 2 bases, leaving 17 bases between their ends. CDR1 SGDLS and CDR2 YYNGEE were looked up in the germline V gene. Rearrangement joined TRBV9 to TRBJ2-2; a tentative D match to TRBD1 spans 6 bases. This TCR derives from a woman aged 40 to 50 in good health and CMV-seropositive. Sequenced material: PBMCs. The CDR3 amino acid sequence is: CASSARTGTSNTGELFF. The DNA sequence follows: TGTGCCAGCAGCGCCCGCACCGGGACATCCAACACCGGGGAGCTGTTTTTT.